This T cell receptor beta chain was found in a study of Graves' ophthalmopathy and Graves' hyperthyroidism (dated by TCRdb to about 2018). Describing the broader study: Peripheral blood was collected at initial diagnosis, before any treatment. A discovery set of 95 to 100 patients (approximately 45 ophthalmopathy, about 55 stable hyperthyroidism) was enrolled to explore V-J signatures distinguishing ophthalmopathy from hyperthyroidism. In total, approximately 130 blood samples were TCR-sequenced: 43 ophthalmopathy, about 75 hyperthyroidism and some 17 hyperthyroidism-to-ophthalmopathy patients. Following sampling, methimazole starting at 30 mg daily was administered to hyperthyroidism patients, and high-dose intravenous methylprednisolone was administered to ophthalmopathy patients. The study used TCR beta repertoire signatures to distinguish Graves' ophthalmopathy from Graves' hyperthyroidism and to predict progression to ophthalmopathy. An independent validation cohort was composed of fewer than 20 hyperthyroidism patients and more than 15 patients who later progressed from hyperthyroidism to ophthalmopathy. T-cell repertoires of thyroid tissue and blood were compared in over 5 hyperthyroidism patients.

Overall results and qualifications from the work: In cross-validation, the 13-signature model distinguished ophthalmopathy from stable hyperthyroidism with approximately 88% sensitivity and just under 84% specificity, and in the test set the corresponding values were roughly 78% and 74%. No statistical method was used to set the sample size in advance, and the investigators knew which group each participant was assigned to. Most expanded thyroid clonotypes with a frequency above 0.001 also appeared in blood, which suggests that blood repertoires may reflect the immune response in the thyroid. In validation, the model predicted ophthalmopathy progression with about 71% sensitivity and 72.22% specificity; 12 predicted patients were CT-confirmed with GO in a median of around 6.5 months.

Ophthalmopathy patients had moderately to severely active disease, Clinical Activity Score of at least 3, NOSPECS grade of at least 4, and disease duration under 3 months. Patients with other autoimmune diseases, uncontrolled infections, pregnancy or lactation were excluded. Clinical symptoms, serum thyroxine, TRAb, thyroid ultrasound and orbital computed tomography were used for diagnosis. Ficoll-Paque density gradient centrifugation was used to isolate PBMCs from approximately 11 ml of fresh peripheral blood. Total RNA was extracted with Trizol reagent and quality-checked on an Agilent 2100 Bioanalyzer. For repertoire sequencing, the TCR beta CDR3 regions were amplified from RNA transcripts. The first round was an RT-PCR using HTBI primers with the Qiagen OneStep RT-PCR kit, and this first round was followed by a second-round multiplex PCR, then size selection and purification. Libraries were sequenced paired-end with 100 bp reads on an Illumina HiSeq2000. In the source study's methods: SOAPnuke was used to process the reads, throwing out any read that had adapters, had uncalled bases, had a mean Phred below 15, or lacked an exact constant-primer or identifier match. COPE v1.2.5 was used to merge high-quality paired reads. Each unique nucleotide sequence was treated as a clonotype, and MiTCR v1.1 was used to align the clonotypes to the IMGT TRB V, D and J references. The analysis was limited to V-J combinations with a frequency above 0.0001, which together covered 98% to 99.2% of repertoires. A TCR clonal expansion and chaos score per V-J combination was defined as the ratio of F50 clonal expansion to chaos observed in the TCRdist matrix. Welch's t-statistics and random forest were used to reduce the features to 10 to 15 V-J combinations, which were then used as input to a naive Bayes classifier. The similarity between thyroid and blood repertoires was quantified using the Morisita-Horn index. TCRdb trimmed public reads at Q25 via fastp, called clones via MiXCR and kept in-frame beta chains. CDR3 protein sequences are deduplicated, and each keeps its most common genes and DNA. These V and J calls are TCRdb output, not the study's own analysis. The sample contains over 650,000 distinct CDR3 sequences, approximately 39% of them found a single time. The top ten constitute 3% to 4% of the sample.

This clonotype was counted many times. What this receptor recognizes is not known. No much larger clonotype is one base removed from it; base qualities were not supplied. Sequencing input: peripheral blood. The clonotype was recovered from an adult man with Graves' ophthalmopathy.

The nucleotide sequence is TGTGCCAGCAGCTCGGACCTAACCCAAGAGACCCAGTACTTC. It codes for CASSSDLTQETQYF. The chain joins TRBV9 to TRBJ2-5; the D gene is not confidently resolved. From a lookup of the germline V gene, CDR1 and CDR2 are SGDLS and YYNGEE. Relative to germline, V is 4 bases shorter and J is 1 base shorter, with 11 bases between their ends. Counted from cysteine to phenylalanine, this CDR3 has 14 amino acids. The sequence is cut down to CDR3 DNA, 42 bases in frame from base 1.